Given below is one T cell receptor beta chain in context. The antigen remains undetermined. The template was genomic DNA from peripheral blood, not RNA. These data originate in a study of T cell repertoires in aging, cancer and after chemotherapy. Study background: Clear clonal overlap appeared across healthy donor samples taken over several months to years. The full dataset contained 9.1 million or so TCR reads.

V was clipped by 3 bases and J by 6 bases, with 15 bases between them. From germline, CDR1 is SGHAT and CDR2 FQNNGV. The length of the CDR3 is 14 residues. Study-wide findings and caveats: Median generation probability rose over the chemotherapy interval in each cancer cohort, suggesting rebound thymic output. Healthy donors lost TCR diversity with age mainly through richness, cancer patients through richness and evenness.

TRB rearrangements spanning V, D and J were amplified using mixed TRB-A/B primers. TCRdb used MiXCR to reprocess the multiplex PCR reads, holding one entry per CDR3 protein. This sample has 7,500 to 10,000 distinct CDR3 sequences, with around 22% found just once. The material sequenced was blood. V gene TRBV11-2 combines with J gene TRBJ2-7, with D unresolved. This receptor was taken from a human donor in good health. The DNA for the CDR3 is TGTGCCAGCAGCTTTAGAGACGGGCTATCCGAGCAGTACTTC. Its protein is CASSFRDGLSEQYF.